The rows below give T cell receptor beta chains drawn from one sample of a study of tumor-infiltrating lymphocytes in glioblastoma multiforme. TCRdb used MiXCR to reprocess the multiplex PCR reads, holding one entry per CDR3 protein. Here the sample spans more than 10,000 distinct CDR3 sequences, over 60% being singletons. The sample was brain tumor tissue. These receptors were obtained from a male donor with glioblastoma. The CDR3 runs from the conserved cysteine through the conserved F or W. The D gene is left open where the match is weak. A row's size may be missing; if present it is once, few, many or a size class.

>TRBD1|TRBV4-1|-|TRBJ1-5
CASSQVPGGRGGPQHF
TGCGCCAGCAGCCAAGTCCCAGGGGGGAGGGGGGGGCCCCAGCATTTT
>-|TRBV7-9|many|TRBJ2-7
CASSLDVRPGEQYF
TGTGCCAGCAGCTTAGACGTCAGGCCAGGCGAGCAGTACTTC
>-|TRBV5-1|-|TRBJ1-1
CASSLGRNTEAFF
TGCGCCAGCAGCTTGGGGCGGAACACTGAAGCTTTCTTT
>TRBD2|TRBV7-9|once|TRBJ2-5
CASSPLWTSGAGTQYF
TGTGCCAGCAGCCCCCTTTGGACTAGCGGGGCGGGGACCCAGTACTTC
>TRBD1|TRBV6-1|-|TRBJ2-1
CASSEAVGTGDNEQFF
TGTGCCAGCAGTGAAGCGGTAGGGACAGGAGACAATGAGCAGTTCTTC
>TRBD1|TRBV4-1|few|TRBJ1-5
CASSWRQGANRPQHF
TGCGCCAGCAGTTGGCGACAGGGGGCCAATCGGCCCCAGCATTTT
>-|TRBV4-3|-|TRBJ1-2
CASSQDRGGAEGYTF
TGCGCCAGCAGCCAAGACCGGGGGGGCGCGGAAGGCTACACCTTC
>-|TRBV5-1|many|TRBJ2-5
CASSLRIDGSRETQYF
TGCGCCAGCAGCTTGAGGATAGACGGGTCTCGGGAGACCCAGTACTTC
>-|TRBV11-2|-|TRBJ2-7
CANSLVAAEFNEQYF
TGTGCCAACAGCCTAGTAGCGGCGGAGTTCAACGAGCAGTACTTC
>-|TRBV29-1|-|TRBJ2-1
CSVDRYNEQFF
TGCAGCGTTGACCGCTACAATGAGCAGTTCTTC
>-|TRBV11-2|-|TRBJ2-7
CASSLVPVSYEQYF
TGTGCCAGCAGCTTAGTTCCCGTATCCTACGAGCAGTACTTT
>-|TRBV5-1|-|TRBJ2-5
CASSLVGQHVVTQYF
TGCGCCAGCAGCTTGGTGGGACAACATGTCGTGACCCAATACTTC
>-|TRBV10-2|medium-sized|TRBJ1-3
CASSLGAAGNTIYF
TGCGCCAGCAGTTTGGGTGCCGCTGGAAACACCATATATTTT
>-|TRBV6-6|-|TRBJ1-2
CASGGRVPDYGYTF
TGTGCCAGCGGGGGTCGTGTCCCGGACTATGGCTACACCTTC
>-|TRBV14|medium-sized|TRBJ2-5
CASSLQETQYF
TGTGCCAGCAGCCTTCAAGAGACCCAGTACTTC
>-|TRBV11-2|-|TRBJ2-7
CASSLSSLTLYEQCF
TGTGCCAGCAGCTTATCTAGCCTAACACTATACGAGCAGTGCTTC
>-|TRBV11-2|-|TRBJ2-7
CASSFDPEQYF
TGTGCCAGCAGCTTCGATCCCGAGCAGTACTTC
>-|TRBV7-9|-|TRBJ1-1
CASSFQMNTEASF
TGCGCCAGCAGCTTCCAAATGAACACTGAAGCTTCCTTT
>-|TRBV28|once|TRBJ2-7
CASSLLREVSYEQYF
TGTGCCAGCAGCTTACTAAGGGAGGTCTCCTACGAGCAGTACTTC
>TRBD1|TRBV11-3|-|TRBJ2-7
CASSPGTGVTYEQYF
TGTGCCAGCAGCCCAGGGACAGGGGTCACCTACGAACAGTACTTC
>-|TRBV6-6|-|TRBJ1-2
CASSGAGGYTF
TGTGCCAGCAGTGGGGCGGGGGGCTACACCTTC
>-|TRBV29-1|medium-sized|TRBJ2-1
CSVEYMAGASGQFF
TGCAGCGTTGAATATATGGCGGGGGCTAGCGGGCAGTTCTTC
>TRBD1|TRBV29-1|-|TRBJ1-6
CSIARDRESPLHF
TGCAGCATTGCCAGGGACAGAGAATCGCCGCTCCACTTT
>TRBD1|TRBV11-1|-|TRBJ1-1
CASSLEEWDSETFF
TGTGCCAGCAGTTTGGAGGAGTGGGACAGCGAGACTTTCTTT
>-|TRBV20-1|-|TRBJ2-2
CSASGAVDFNAGKLLF
TGCAGTGCTAGTGGGGCAGTTGACTTTAACGCCGGGAAGCTGCTTTTT
>-|TRBV6-2/TRBV6-3|few|TRBJ1-1
CASSYSTAVRNEAFF
TGTGCCAGTAGTTACTCGACCGCAGTGAGGAATGAAGCTTTCTTT
>TRBD1|TRBV11-2|-|TRBJ2-1
CPSSLTVRGPSRNERLF
TGTCCCAGCAGCTTAACAGTAAGGGGGCCTTCGCGCAATGAGCGGCTCTTC
>-|TRBV6-1|-|TRBJ1-2
CASSVDINYGYTF
TGTGCCAGCAGTGTTGACATCAACTATGGCTACACCTTC
>TRBD2|TRBV12-3/TRBV12-4|-|TRBJ2-7
CASSLAGGPRYEQYF
TGTGCCAGCAGCTTAGCGGGGGGGCCTCGGTACGAGCAGTACTTC
>-|TRBV2|-|TRBJ1-1
CASSYNSNTDAFF
TGTGCCAGCAGTTACAACTCGAACACTGACGCTTTCTTT
>-|TRBV6-5|medium-sized|TRBJ2-3
CASTYGDTQYF
TGTGCCAGCACCTACGGGGATACGCAGTATTTT
>-|TRBV13|few|TRBJ1-5
CASSLGARGRGPPQHF
TGCGCCAGCAGCTTAGGCGCCAGGGGCCGGGGACCGCCCCAGCATTTT
>-|TRBV20-1|medium-sized|TRBJ1-3
CSARGGQGAPSGNTIYF
TGCAGTGCCCGCGGGGGTCAGGGAGCTCCCTCTGGAAACACCATATATTTT
>TRBD2|TRBV7-8|-|TRBJ2-7
CAGRLGLAESYEQYF
TGTGCCGGCAGGTTGGGACTAGCGGAGTCCTACGAGCAGTACTTC
>-|TRBV5-1|-|TRBJ2-7
CASSFEQRYVQYF
TGCGCCAGCAGCTTTGAACAGCGCTACGTGCAGTACTTC
>TRBD1|TRBV20-1|-|TRBJ1-1
CSATDRAHAMNTEAAF
TGTAGTGCTACGGACAGGGCCCATGCCATGAACACTGAAGCTGCCTTT
>-|TRBV12-3/TRBV12-4|-|TRBJ2-1
CASSPPEGHGNNEQFF
TGTGCCAGCAGCCCACCGGAGGGCCATGGCAACAATGAGCAGTTCTTC
>TRBD1|TRBV20-1|-|TRBJ2-7
CSAVPGQGFEQYF
TGCAGTGCCGTGCCGGGACAGGGTTTCGAGCAATACTTC
>-|TRBV11-2|-|TRBJ1-5
CPSSLYLGGGQPQHF
TGTCCCAGCAGCTTATATCTGGGAGGGGGTCAGCCCCAGCATTTT
>TRBD1|TRBV11-1|large|TRBJ2-7
CASSLARLDRGYEQYF
TGTGCCAGCAGCTTAGCGCGTCTGGACAGGGGGTACGAGCAGTACTTC
>-|TRBV20-1|-|TRBJ2-7
CSVTKLSYEQHF
TGCAGTGTTACAAAATTGAGCTACGAGCAGCACTTC
>-|TRBV11-2|-|TRBJ2-7
CASSLDPHTGSYEQYF
TGTGCCAGCAGCTTAGATCCCCATACAGGGTCCTACGAGCAGTACTTC
>-|TRBV19|-|TRBJ2-5
CASSPIVDTQYF
TGTGCCAGTAGTCCGATAGTAGATACCCAGTACTTC
>-|TRBV6-5|-|TRBJ2-1
CASRTDRQYRAYNEQFF
TGTGCCAGCAGAACTGACAGACAATACCGGGCGTACAATGAGCAGTTCTTC
>TRBD2|TRBV20-1|-|TRBJ2-5
CSAGSSGKIGGETQYF
TGCAGTGCTGGTTCTAGCGGGAAGATCGGGGGGGAGACCCAGTACTTC
>-|TRBV6-6|many|TRBJ1-2
CATGTETNYGYTF
TGTGCCACAGGGACGGAGACTAACTATGGCTACACCTTC
>TRBD2|TRBV11-2|-|TRBJ2-2
CASSSSREGAGELFF
TGTGCCAGCAGCTCCAGCCGGGAGGGAGCCGGGGAGCTGTTTTTT
>-|TRBV6-1|-|TRBJ1-2
CASGHRPQGYTF
TGTGCCAGCGGCCACAGGCCTCAGGGCTACACCTTC
>-|TRBV7-8|-|TRBJ1-3
CATRHKLTGNTIYF
TGTGCCACCCGTCACAAGCTTACTGGAAACACCATATATTTT
>TRBD2|TRBV20-1|-|TRBJ2-2
CSARLAVKTGELFF
TGCAGTGCTAGGCTAGCGGTGAAGACCGGGGAGCTGTTTTTT
>TRBD2|TRBV28|-|TRBJ2-7
CASTGTSGAYEQYF
TGTGCCAGCACCGGGACTAGCGGGGCCTACGAGCAGTACTTC
>TRBD1|TRBV10-3|-|TRBJ2-7
CAISDSTGASYEQYF
TGTGCCATCAGTGATTCGACAGGGGCGTCTTACGAGCAGTACTTC
>-|TRBV7-8|-|TRBJ2-7
CASSFARWGEDYEQYF
TGTGCCAGCAGCTTCGCCCGGTGGGGGGAGGACTACGAGCAGTACTTC
>-|TRBV11-2|-|TRBJ2-3
CASLDWSPDTQYF
TGTGCCAGCTTAGATTGGTCACCAGATACGCAGTATTTT
>-|TRBV9|-|TRBJ2-7
CASTSGHSSEQYF
TGTGCCAGCACAAGCGGCCACTCTTCCGAGCAGTACTTC